Listed below are T cell receptor beta chains from one sample, sequenced in a study of cytomegalovirus exposure and HLA in healthy donors. Assay: immunoSEQ multiplex PCR; the TCRdb copy retains only in-frame clones and omits some. Of 65,000 to 75,000 clones listed, roughly 94% are singletons. The specimen was PBMCs. Receptors originate from a young woman in good health and CMV-seropositive. Each CDR3 is given with its conserved first and last residue. Fields, in order: J gene, D gene, V gene, clone size, CDR3 protein, CDR3 DNA. D genes are given only for firm matches. Only part of the rows carry a size: once, few, many, or a class if the clone is expanded.

TRBJ1-1	-	TRBV7-8	-	CASSENRNTEAFF	TGTGCCAGCAGCGAAAACAGGAACACTGAAGCTTTCTTT
TRBJ2-2	TRBD1	TRBV5-1	-	CASSRDRGSGELFF	TGCGCCAGCAGCCGGGACAGGGGTTCGGGGGAGCTGTTTTTT
TRBJ2-1	TRBD2	TRBV27	-	CASSLTQRGGINEQFF	TGTGCCAGCAGTTTAACTCAGCGGGGGGGCATAAATGAGCAGTTCTTC
TRBJ1-1	-	TRBV28	-	CASKGGGRTEAFF	TGTGCCAGCAAGGGCGGGGGCAGGACTGAAGCTTTCTTT
TRBJ2-1	-	TRBV6-6	-	CASSYGLGSYNEQFF	TGTGCCAGCAGTTACGGTCTAGGATCCTACAATGAGCAGTTCTTC
TRBJ1-2	-	TRBV2	-	CASSGTGWRGYTF	TGTGCCAGCAGCGGAACAGGGTGGAGGGGCTACACCTTC
TRBJ2-5	TRBD2	TRBV19	-	CASTTSGGAGTQYF	TGTGCCAGTACAACTAGCGGGGGGGCCGGGACCCAGTACTTC
TRBJ1-4	-	TRBV5-6	-	CASSLERRGALTNEKLFF	TGTGCCAGCAGCTTGGAGCGGAGGGGCGCATTAACTAATGAAAAACTGTTTTTT
TRBJ2-2	-	TRBV27	-	CASSFWSLVDTNTGELFF	TGTGCCAGCAGTTTCTGGAGTTTGGTGGATACCAACACCGGGGAGCTGTTTTTT
TRBJ2-7	-	TRBV27	-	CASSPSTQIPIYEQYF	TGTGCCAGCAGTCCTAGTACTCAGATTCCAATTTACGAGCAGTACTTC
TRBJ1-3	TRBD1	TRBV7-8	-	CASSLQGRGPGNTIYF	TGTGCCAGCAGCCTTCAGGGCAGGGGGCCTGGAAACACCATATATTTT
TRBJ1-2	-	TRBV5-6	once	CASSLGHARVRGYTF	TGTGCCAGCAGCCTAGGACATGCCCGGGTGCGTGGCTACACCTTC
TRBJ1-6	-	TRBV4-3	-	CASSQGPGRDSPLHF	TGCGCCAGCAGCCAAGGGCCAGGCCGCGATTCACCCCTCCACTTT
TRBJ1-3	TRBD1	TRBV19	once	CASRQQDRDPGNTIYF	TGTGCCAGTAGGCAACAAGACAGGGATCCTGGAAACACCATATATTTT
TRBJ2-1	TRBD1	TRBV7-3	-	CASSSKTGLVAEQFF	TGTGCCAGCAGCTCAAAGACAGGGCTGGTGGCTGAGCAGTTCTTC
TRBJ1-2	TRBD1	TRBV18	-	CASSPRQGGSDGYTF	TGTGCCAGCTCACCAAGACAGGGAGGTTCGGATGGCTACACCTTC
TRBJ2-1	TRBD2	TRBV27	-	CASSSVGISGRRGEQFF	TGTGCCAGCAGTTCGGTCGGAATTAGCGGGAGACGAGGCGAGCAGTTCTTC
TRBJ2-7	TRBD1	TRBV2	-	CASSEAGTGGVEQYF	TGTGCCAGCAGTGAAGCGGGGACAGGGGGCGTTGAGCAGTACTTC
TRBJ2-1	-	TRBV7-8	-	CASSPWLTAETYNEQFF	TGTGCCAGCAGCCCCTGGTTGACGGCGGAGACCTACAATGAGCAGTTCTTC
TRBJ1-4	TRBD1	TRBV11-2	-	CASSSPAWTGDEKLFF	TGTGCCAGCAGCTCTCCTGCCTGGACAGGGGATGAAAAACTGTTTTTT
TRBJ2-7	TRBD1	TRBV15	-	CATSRRSGGEQYF	TGTGCCACCAGCAGACGTTCAGGGGGCGAGCAGTACTTC
TRBJ1-4	-	TRBV4-2	-	CASSQETATNEKLFF	TGTGCCAGCAGCCAAGAGACTGCAACTAATGAAAAACTGTTTTTT
TRBJ2-2	TRBD2	TRBV5-1	-	CASSLRSGGLAGDTGELFF	TGCGCCAGCAGCTTAAGATCGGGCGGGCTAGCGGGTGACACCGGGGAGCTGTTTTTT
TRBJ2-1	-	TRBV9	few	CASSVRASGGEQFF	TGTGCCAGCAGCGTAAGAGCCTCCGGGGGTGAGCAGTTCTTC
TRBJ1-3	TRBD1	TRBV28	-	CASSGRGLYSIQSSGNTIYF	TGTGCCAGCAGTGGCAGGGGGCTTTATTCCATTCAGAGCTCTGGAAACACCATATATTTT
TRBJ1-2	TRBD1	TRBV6-5	-	CASREDRAYGYTF	TGTGCCAGCAGGGAGGACAGGGCCTATGGCTACACCTTC
TRBJ1-4	-	TRBV28	-	CASRGTENEKLFF	TGTGCCAGCAGGGGTACGGAGAATGAAAAACTGTTTTTT
TRBJ2-1	TRBD2	TRBV10-1	-	CASSSGAAYNEQFF	TGCGCCAGCAGTAGCGGGGCTGCCTACAATGAGCAGTTCTTC
TRBJ2-7	-	TRBV11-2	once	CASEPNTLGRVHEQYF	TGTGCCAGCGAACCCAACACCTTGGGCAGGGTCCACGAGCAGTACTTC
TRBJ1-6	-	TRBV6-5	-	CASSYEGQSSPLHF	TGTGCCAGCAGTTACGAGGGTCAGTCTTCACCCCTCCACTTT
TRBJ2-1	TRBD2	TRBV4-2	-	CASSQVTSGNNEQFF	TGTGCCAGCAGCCAAGTGACTAGCGGAAACAATGAGCAGTTCTTC
TRBJ1-6	TRBD1	TRBV10-3	-	CAISDLAQGTESPLHF	TGTGCCATCAGTGACTTGGCACAGGGGACAGAATCACCCCTCCACTTT
TRBJ2-1	TRBD2	TRBV7-6	-	CASSPSGGEQFF	TGTGCCAGCAGCCCCTCCGGGGGGGAGCAGTTCTTC
TRBJ2-1	TRBD2	TRBV5-6	-	CASSLSGLAGTREYNEQFF	TGTGCCAGCAGCTTGTCGGGACTAGCGGGAACACGGGAATACAATGAGCAGTTCTTC
TRBJ2-1	-	TRBV11-2	-	CASSQYNEQFF	TGTGCCAGCAGCCAATACAATGAGCAGTTCTTC
TRBJ2-7	TRBD2	TRBV6-4	-	CASSKNSGSFEQYF	TGTGCCAGCAGCAAAAATAGCGGGAGTTTTGAGCAGTACTTC
TRBJ1-2	TRBD1	TRBV28	-	CASSSYFGQGAKGYTF	TGTGCCAGCAGTTCTTACTTTGGACAGGGGGCGAAAGGCTACACCTTC
TRBJ2-5	TRBD2	TRBV29-1	-	CSVAGTSGDWTQYF	TGCAGCGTTGCCGGGACTAGCGGCGACTGGACCCAGTACTTC
TRBJ2-5	-	TRBV5-4	-	CASSSPQGRVEETQYF	TGTGCCAGCAGCTCTCCCCAGGGTCGGGTAGAAGAGACCCAGTACTTC
TRBJ2-7	TRBD1	TRBV29-1	-	CSVVPQGALRQTSYEQYF	TGCAGCGTTGTCCCACAGGGGGCGTTACGCCAAACCTCCTACGAGCAGTACTTC
TRBJ2-7	TRBD1	TRBV4-3	-	CASSQDLQGASYEQYF	TGCGCCAGCAGCCAAGATCTCCAGGGGGCTTCCTACGAGCAGTACTTC
TRBJ1-1	TRBD1	TRBV19	-	CASSSTGVRLAAFF	TGTGCCAGTAGTTCTACAGGGGTTCGGCTGGCAGCTTTCTTT
TRBJ2-2	-	TRBV7-2	once	CASSHFTGELFF	TGTGCCAGCAGCCACTTCACCGGGGAGCTGTTTTTT
TRBJ1-3	TRBD1	TRBV28	-	CASRQNLGQGTGNTIYF	TGTGCCAGCAGGCAAAACCTGGGACAGGGCACTGGAAACACCATATATTTT
TRBJ1-2	-	TRBV28	-	CASGAGGYTF	TGTGCCAGCGGGGCCGGTGGCTACACCTTC
TRBJ2-7	TRBD2	TRBV7-8	-	CASSPGGGAYEQYF	TGTGCCAGCAGCCCCGGCGGGGGGGCCTACGAGCAGTACTTC
TRBJ1-1	-	TRBV5-1	-	CASSLAADIRNTEAFF	TGCGCCAGCAGCCTCGCAGCTGACATTCGAAACACTGAAGCTTTCTTT
TRBJ2-7	-	TRBV20-1	-	CSARDRLEQYF	TGCAGTGCTAGAGACAGGCTCGAGCAGTACTTC
TRBJ2-7	TRBD2	TRBV6-1	few	CASNSGEAYEQYF	TGTGCCAGCAATAGCGGGGAAGCCTACGAGCAGTACTTC
TRBJ1-6	-	TRBV19	-	CASSIRTLRNNSPLHF	TGTGCCAGTAGTATCCGGACACTACGGAATAATTCACCCCTCCACTTT
TRBJ1-4	-	TRBV27	-	CASSLIGRTGQPYEKLFF	TGTGCCAGCAGTTTAATTGGCCGGACGGGACAACCCTATGAAAAACTGTTTTTT
TRBJ1-2	-	TRBV2	-	CASSERGLVYGYTF	TGTGCCAGCAGTGAACGGGGTTTGGTCTATGGCTACACCTTC
TRBJ1-1	TRBD1	TRBV7-2	once	CASDRQGEVNTEAFF	TGTGCCAGCGACCGACAGGGGGAAGTTAACACTGAAGCTTTCTTT
TRBJ1-6	-	TRBV28	-	CASLQGLGNSPLHF	TGTGCCAGCCTCCAGGGTCTAGGTAATTCACCCCTCCACTTT
TRBJ1-1	-	TRBV9	-	CASSPRPRENTEAFF	TGTGCCAGCAGCCCCCGTCCCCGGGAAAACACTGAAGCTTTCTTT
TRBJ1-2	TRBD1	TRBV6-1	-	CASSSDRALSGYTF	TGTGCCAGCAGTTCGGACAGGGCTCTTAGCGGCTACACCTTC
TRBJ2-5	TRBD2	TRBV9	-	CASSVAGLAGQETQYF	TGTGCCAGCAGCGTAGCGGGACTAGCGGGACAAGAGACCCAGTACTTC